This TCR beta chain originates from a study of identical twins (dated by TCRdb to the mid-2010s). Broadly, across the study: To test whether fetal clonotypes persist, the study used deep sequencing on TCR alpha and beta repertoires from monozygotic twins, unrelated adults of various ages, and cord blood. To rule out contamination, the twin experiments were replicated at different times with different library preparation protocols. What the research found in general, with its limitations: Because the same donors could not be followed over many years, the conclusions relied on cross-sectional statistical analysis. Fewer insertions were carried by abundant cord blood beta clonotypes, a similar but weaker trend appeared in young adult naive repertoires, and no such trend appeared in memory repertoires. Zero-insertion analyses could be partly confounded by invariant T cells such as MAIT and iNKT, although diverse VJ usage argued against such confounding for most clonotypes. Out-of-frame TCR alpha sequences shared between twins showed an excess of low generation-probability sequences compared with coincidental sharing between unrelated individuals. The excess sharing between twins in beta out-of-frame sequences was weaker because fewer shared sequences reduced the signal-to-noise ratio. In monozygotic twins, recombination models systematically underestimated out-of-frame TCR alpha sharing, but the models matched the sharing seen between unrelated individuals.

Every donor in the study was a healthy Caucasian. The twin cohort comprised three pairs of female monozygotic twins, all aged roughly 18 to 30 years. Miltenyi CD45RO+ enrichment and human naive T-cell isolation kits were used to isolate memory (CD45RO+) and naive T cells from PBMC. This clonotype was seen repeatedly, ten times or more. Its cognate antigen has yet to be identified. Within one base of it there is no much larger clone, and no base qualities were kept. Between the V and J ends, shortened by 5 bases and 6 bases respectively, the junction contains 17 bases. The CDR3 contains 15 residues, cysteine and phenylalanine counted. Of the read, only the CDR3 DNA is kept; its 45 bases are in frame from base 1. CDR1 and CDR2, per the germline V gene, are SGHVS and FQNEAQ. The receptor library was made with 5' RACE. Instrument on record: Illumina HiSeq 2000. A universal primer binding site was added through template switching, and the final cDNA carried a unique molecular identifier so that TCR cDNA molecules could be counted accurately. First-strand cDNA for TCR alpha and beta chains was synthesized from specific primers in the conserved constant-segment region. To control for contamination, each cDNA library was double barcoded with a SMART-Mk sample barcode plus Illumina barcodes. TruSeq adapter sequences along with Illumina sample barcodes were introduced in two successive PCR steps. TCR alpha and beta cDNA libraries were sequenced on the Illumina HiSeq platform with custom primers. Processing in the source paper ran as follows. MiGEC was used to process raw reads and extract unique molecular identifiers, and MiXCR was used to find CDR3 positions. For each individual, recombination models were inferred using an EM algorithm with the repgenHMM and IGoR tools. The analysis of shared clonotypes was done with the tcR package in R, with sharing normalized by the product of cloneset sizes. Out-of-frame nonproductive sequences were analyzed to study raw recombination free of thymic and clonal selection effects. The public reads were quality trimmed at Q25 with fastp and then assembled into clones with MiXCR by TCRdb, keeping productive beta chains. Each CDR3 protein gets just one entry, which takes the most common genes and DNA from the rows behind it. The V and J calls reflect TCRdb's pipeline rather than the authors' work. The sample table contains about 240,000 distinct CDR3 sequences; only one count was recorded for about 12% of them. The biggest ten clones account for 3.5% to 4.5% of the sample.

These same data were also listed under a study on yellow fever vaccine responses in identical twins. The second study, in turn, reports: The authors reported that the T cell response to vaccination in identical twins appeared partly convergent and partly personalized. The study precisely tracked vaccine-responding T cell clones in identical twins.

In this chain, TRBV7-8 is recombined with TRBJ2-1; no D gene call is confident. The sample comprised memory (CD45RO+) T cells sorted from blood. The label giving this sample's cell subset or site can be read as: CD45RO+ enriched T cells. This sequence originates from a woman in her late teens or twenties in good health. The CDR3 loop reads CASSVDALRSNEQFF. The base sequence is TGTGCCAGCAGCGTAGACGCCCTGCGATCCAATGAGCAGTTCTTC. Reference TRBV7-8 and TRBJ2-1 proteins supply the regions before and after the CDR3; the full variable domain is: GAGVSQSPRYKVAKRGQDVALRCDPISGHVSLFWYQQALGQGPEFLTYFQNEAQLDKSGLPSDRFFAERPEGSVSTLKIQRTQQEDSAVYLCASSVDALRSNEQFFGPGTRLTVL.